The clone carrying this T cell receptor beta chain was detected many times. Its antigen is still unknown. Thyroid surgery was preceded by no treatment in any patient. These data originate in a study of metastatic and nonmetastatic thyroid tumors. Study overall: Malignant and benign thyroid patients had repertoires compared in peripheral blood and tumor or nodule tissue. Points from the study as a whole: Versus benign nodules, malignant thyroid tumors reportedly had significantly higher TCR beta diversity, in blood and tumor.

Authors' data handling: For papillary thyroid cancer, a distant-metastasis classifier was constructed from CDR3 differences observed across clinicopathological groups. TCRdb re-called the PCR reads with MiXCR. These V and J calls originate from TCRdb's pipeline instead of the authors' own analysis. The table lists about 33,000 clones, about 15% of them singletons. The length of the CDR3 is 14 residues. The ends lost 8 bases at V and 3 bases at J; junction bases unmatched: 6. The TCR comes from a female donor with papillary thyroid cancer or a benign thyroid nodule (not recorded which). Some clones in this sample may be carry-over from other donors' samples. Sample: blood. The rearrangement joins TRBV12-3 or TRBV12-4 to TRBJ2-4; 8 bases agree with TRBD2. The CDR3 coding sequence is TGTGCCAGCGGAGGCAGCGGGGGCAAAAACATTCAGTACTTC. It encodes CASGGSGGKNIQYF.